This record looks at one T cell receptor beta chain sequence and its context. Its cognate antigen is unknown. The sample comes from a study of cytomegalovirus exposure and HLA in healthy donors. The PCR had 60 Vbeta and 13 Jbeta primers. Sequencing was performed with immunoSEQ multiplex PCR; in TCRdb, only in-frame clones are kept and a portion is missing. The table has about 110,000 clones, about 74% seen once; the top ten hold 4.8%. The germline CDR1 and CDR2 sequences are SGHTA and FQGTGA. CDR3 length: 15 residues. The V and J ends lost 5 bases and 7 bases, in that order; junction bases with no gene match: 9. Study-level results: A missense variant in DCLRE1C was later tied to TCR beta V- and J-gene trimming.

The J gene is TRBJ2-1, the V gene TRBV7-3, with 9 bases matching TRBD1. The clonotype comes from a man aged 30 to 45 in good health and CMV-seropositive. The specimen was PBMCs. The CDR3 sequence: CASSLTGTGWNEQFF. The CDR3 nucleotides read TGTGCCAGCAGCCTCACCGGGACAGGGTGGAATGAGCAGTTCTTC.